This T cell receptor beta chain was identified during a study of T-cell memory formation after mild COVID-19. Study-wide results and caveats: The study found balanced CD4/CD8 in clones contracting day 15 to 85 and a CD4+ lean in later expanders. The pre-infection memory compartment contained some responding clones, suggesting cross-reactive memory joined.

Germline V gene sequence: CDR1 DFQATT, CDR2 SNEGSKA (reference sequence). V was pared by 0 bases and J by 4 bases, with 7 bases of the junction left unmatched. The CDR3 contains 15 residues. TCRdb re-called the 5' RACE reads through MiXCR, storing one row per CDR3 protein. This table has roughly 250,000 distinct CDR3 sequences, around 15% appearing once. Comment on this clonotype: Its antigen remains unknown.

V is TRBV20-1 and J is TRBJ2-3; TRBD1 aligns across 7 bases. This receptor was identified in a man younger than 35 who had mild COVID-19 (a few samples of this study predate the infection). Cell type and time point are not known. Sequences were obtained from PBMCs or a T cell subset sorted from them (not recorded which). In DNA form, the CDR3 reads TGCAGTGCTAGAGAAGGGCGACAGGGCGCAGATACGCAGTATTTT. It translates to CSAREGRQGADTQYF.